Following are 24 T cell receptor beta chains from one sample sequenced in a study of CD8+CD57+ T cells in acquired aplastic anemia. Genomic DNA templated the TCR beta VDJ and CDR3 profiling. TCRdb ran MiXCR on the reads and lists one entry per CDR3 protein. The sample has around 130,000 distinct CDR3 sequences, 48% seen once. Sequenced material: sorted CD4+, CD8+, or CD8+CD57+ T cells (not recorded which) from PBMCs. These receptors were obtained from a human donor in good health, serving as a control.

This clonotype was picked up many times. The gene calls are TRBV20-1 and TRBJ2-7, with a tentative D call TRBD1 (7 bases). V lost 0 bases and J 7 bases, leaving 19 bases between the germline ends. Germline values: CDR1 DFQATT, CDR2 SNEGSKA (reference sequence). The CDR3 runs to 15 residues. The CDR3 DNA reads TGCAGTGCTAGAGATCCCGTTGGAGGGGGCAAAGAGCAGTACTTC. This sequence encodes CSARDPVGGGKEQYF.

This clonotype was detected many times. This rearrangement joins TRBV5-6 to TRBJ2-6; no clear D gene. The CDR3 is 17 residues long. Trimming removed 3 bases at V and 0 bases at J, with 13 bases between. Germline CDR1 and CDR2: SGHDT and YYEEEE. CDR3 in amino acids: CASSSWVGTSGANVLTF. The CDR3 DNA reads as TGTGCCAGCAGCTCCTGGGTGGGAACCTCTGGGGCCAACGTCCTGACTTTC.

This rearrangement joins TRBV2 to TRBJ1-2; TRBD1 agrees at 9 bases. V dropped 7 bases and J dropped 6; count of bases not matched to a gene: 6. The germline V gene encodes CDR1 SNHLY and CDR2 FYNNEI. This CDR3 has 13 amino acids. The CDR3: CASNRDRDDGYTF. For the CDR3, the DNA is TGTGCCAGCAACAGGGACAGGGACGATGGCTACACCTTC.

This clonotype was picked up many times. The chain links TRBV7-6 to TRBJ2-5, with D possibly matching TRBD2 (6 bases). Germline values: CDR1 SGHVS, CDR2 FNYEAQ. The CDR3 length is 14 residues. V was trimmed by 5 bases and J by 5 bases, leaving 15 bases between them. CDR3: CASSPGLPRETQYF. CDR3 nucleotide sequence: TGTGCCAGCAGCCCGGGACTCCCTAGGGAGACCCAGTACTTC. The full variable domain, with the rest looked up from reference TRBV7-6 and TRBJ2-5, is GAGVSQSPRYKVTKRGQDVALRCDPISGHVSLYWYRQALGQGPEFLTYFNYEAQQDKSGLPNDRFSAERPEGSISTLTIQRTEQRDSAMYRCASSPGLPRETQYFGPGTRLLVL.

The rearrangement joins TRBV6-1 to TRBJ1-3; D is uncertain. This CDR3 is built from 13 residues. The V gene lost 7 bases and the J gene lost 2 bases, with 9 bases spanning the gap. Germline assignment: CDR1 MNHNS and CDR2 SASEGT. The CDR3 nucleotides read TGTGCCAGCACATCATATGCTGGAAACACCATATATTTT. Its protein product is CASTSYAGNTIYF.

The chain has TRBV18 and TRBJ2-1; D is possibly TRBD2 (5 bases). The V and J ends lost 11 bases and 2 bases respectively, with 22 bases between them. Germline loops: CDR1 KGHSH, CDR2 LQKENI. The CDR3 length is 16 residues. The chain's CDR3 is CAGYPDVSGTYNEQFF. In DNA form, the CDR3 reads TGTGCCGGCTACCCAGATGTATCCGGGACCTACAATGAGCAGTTCTTC. The whole variable domain, remainder taken from reference TRBV18 and TRBJ2-1, is NAGVMQNPRHLVRRRGQEARLRCSPMKGHSHVYWYRQLPEEGLKFMVYLQKENIIDESGMPKERFSAEFPKEGPSILRIQQVVRGDSAAYFCAGYPDVSGTYNEQFFGPGTRLTVL.

This clonotype has a single count. The CDR3, as DNA: TGTGCCATCATGGTCCCAGACACAGAGACCCAGTACTTC. This codes for CAIMVPDTETQYF. The chain employs TRBV10-3 and TRBJ2-5, with D hard to call. CDR1 is ENHRY and CDR2 is SYGVKD in the germline V gene. The CDR3 consists of 13 residues. V was cut by 7 bases and J by 4 bases, with 13 bases left in between.

Concerning this clonotype: A read error is likely, as this CDR3 ends without the conserved phenylalanine or tryptophan. V gene TRBV3-1 combines with J gene TRBJ1-6; possible D gene TRBD1, 5 bases. The CDR3 consists of 15 residues. Per germline, CDR1 LGHDT and CDR2 YNNKEL (reference sequence). CDR3 region: CASSQGRGANSPLHL. The CDR3 DNA follows: TGCGCCAGCAGCCAAGGGAGGGGAGCGAATTCACCCCTCCACCTT.

The rearrangement uses TRBV7-3 and TRBJ2-7; 7 nucleotides agree with TRBD1. With V trimmed by 9 bases and J by 0 bases, 5 bases remained unmatched. The CDR3 runs 13 residues. CDR1 SGHTA and CDR2 FQGTGA come from the germline V gene. The CDR3 sequence: CASMDRSSYEQYF. The CDR3 DNA reads TGTGCCAGTATGGACAGGAGCTCCTACGAGCAGTACTTC.

This clonotype was recorded many times. The genes are TRBV12-3 or TRBV12-4 and TRBJ1-1; D not certain. The CDR3 consists of 14 residues. Trimming pared 5 bases from V and 1 base from J, leaving 11 bases between. The CDR3 bases are TGTGCCAGCAGTCAAGGACGGCCGAACACTGAAGCTTTCTTT. Protein sequence: CASSQGRPNTEAFF.

V and J are TRBV29-1 and TRBJ1-1; D not certain. CDR3 size: 10 residues. The V end lost 3 bases, the J end lost 8 bases, and 7 bases lay between the germline ends. CDR1 is SQVTM and CDR2 is ANQGSEA in the germline V gene. The CDR3 here is CSVEEGEAFF. The CDR3 nucleotides are TGCAGCGTTGAGGAAGGGGAAGCTTTCTTT.

The genes are TRBV5-1 and TRBJ1-2, with D unresolved. CDR1 is SGHRS and CDR2 is YFSETQ in the germline V gene. Trimming removed 6 bases from V and 0 bases from J, with 12 bases in between. The CDR3 contains 14 residues. For the CDR3, the DNA is TGCGCCAGCACTTTCGAGGGAGCTAACTATGGCTACACCTTC. It encodes CASTFEGANYGYTF. The complete variable domain, with remaining parts taken from reference TRBV5-1 and TRBJ1-2, reads KAGVTQTPRYLIKTRGQQVTLSCSPISGHRSVSWYQQTPGQGLQFLFEYFSETQRNKGNFPGRFSGRQFSNSRSEMNVSTLELGDSALYLCASTFEGANYGYTFGSGTRLTVV.

The chain combines TRBV20-1 with TRBJ1-2, with no clear D. Germline V gene sequence: CDR1 DFQATT, CDR2 SNEGSKA (reference sequence). This CDR3 comprises 13 residues. The V and J ends lost 0 bases and 5 bases respectively, with 10 bases between them. The CDR3, as DNA: TGCAGTGCTAGAGATTTGTCAGCGTATGGCTACACCTTC. It translates to CSARDLSAYGYTF.

This chain connects TRBV29-1 to TRBJ1-1; D gene unclear. CDR1 is SQVTM, CDR2 ANQGSEA, per germline. V was trimmed by 8 bases and J by 4 bases, leaving 11 bases between them. The CDR3 contains 11 residues. The CDR3 DNA is TGCAGCTACCATCGCGGCACTGAAGCTTTCTTT. The encoded protein is CSYHRGTEAFF.

The rearrangement uses TRBV19 and TRBJ1-2; 10 positions agree with TRBD1. CDR1 and CDR2 from the germline V gene are LNHDA and SQIVND (reference sequence). The V segment lost 7 bases and the J segment 6 bases; nucleotides outside the gene matches: 11. CDR3 length equals 15 residues. CDR3 region: CASNSPGQGSDGYTF. The CDR3 region has the DNA TGTGCCAGTAACTCACCGGGACAGGGGTCTGATGGCTACACCTTC.

This clonotype was seen more than once but under ten times. Mismatch with germline at one junction end may stem from a read error. J is TRBJ1-1 and V is TRBV2; TRBD1 aligns across 7 bases. CDR1 and CDR2 from the germline V gene are SNHLY and FYNNEI. The CDR3 contains 12 residues. The CDR3 sequence is CAISETGTEAFF. The CDR3, as DNA: TGTGCCATCAGTGAGACAGGGACTGAAGCTTTCTTT.

The V gene is TRBV11-2, the J gene TRBJ2-2; perhaps TRBD2 as D (6 bases). Germline V gene lookup returns CDR1 SGHAT and CDR2 FQNNGV. The germline V and J ends were trimmed by 5 bases and 0 bases, with 16 bases remaining between them. This CDR3 is built from 17 residues. This CDR3 reads CASSTLGGIANTGELFF. CDR3 DNA: TGTGCCAGCAGCACACTCGGGGGAATAGCGAACACCGGGGAGCTGTTTTTT.

This clonotype has ten or more counts. The chain combines TRBV5-6 with TRBJ1-1, with 9 nucleotides matching TRBD1. This CDR3 contains 17 residues. V dropped 2 bases and J dropped 1; count of bases not matched to a gene: 9. Looked up from germline, CDR1 is SGHDT and CDR2 is YYEEEE. The CDR3 protein is CASSFVNRGRGNTEAFF. The CDR3 DNA reads as TGTGCCAGCAGCTTTGTCAACAGGGGGCGGGGGAACACTGAAGCTTTCTTT.

The V call is TRBV7-2, the J call TRBJ2-3, with D unclear. Trimming left V 4 bases short and J 2 bases short, with 7 bases between. The CDR3 loop spans 13 amino acids. Germline V gives CDR1 SGHTA, CDR2 FQGNSA. CDR3 loop: CASSSLLTDTQYF. The CDR3 DNA reads as TGTGCCAGCAGCTCCCTACTCACAGATACGCAGTATTTT.

This clonotype was seen ten or more times. The chain recombines TRBV9 with TRBJ1-3, with D uncertain. CDR3 length: 14 amino acids. The germline CDR1 and CDR2 sequences are SGDLS and YYNGEE. Trimming took off 0 bases at V and 0 bases at J, with 4 bases between the two ends. Here the CDR3 DNA reads TGTGCCAGCAGCGTAGACACCTCTGGAAACACCATATATTTT. This encodes CASSVDTSGNTIYF.

The chain recombines TRBV2 with TRBJ2-5; tentatively, D is TRBD1 or TRBD2 (5 bases each). The CDR3 is 10 amino acids. Germline V gene sequence: CDR1 SNHLY, CDR2 FYNNEI. V was clipped by 11 bases and J by 5 bases, with 9 bases between them. CDR3 loop: CAGGRETQYF. The CDR3 region has the DNA TGTGCCGGGGGTCGGGAGACCCAGTACTTC.

The CDR3 region is CACRDREGNSPLHF. CDR3 in DNA: TGCGCCTGTCGGGACAGGGAGGGGAATTCACCCCTCCACTTT. The genes are TRBV10-2 and TRBJ1-6, with 9 nucleotides matching TRBD1. Germline V gives CDR1 WSHSY, CDR2 SAAADI. This CDR3 contains 14 residues. The V segment lost 11 bases and the J segment 7 bases; nucleotides outside the gene matches: 9.

Points on this clonotype: A much more abundant neighbour one base away suggests this may be a read error. This chain connects TRBV12-3 or TRBV12-4 to TRBJ1-2; perhaps TRBD1 as D (5 bases). The CDR3 runs to 14 residues. The V end lost 3 bases, the J end lost 4 bases, and 12 bases lay between the germline ends. CDR3 region: CASSFRGVSYGYTF. The CDR3 DNA reads TGTGCCAGCAGTTTTAGGGGCGTTTCCTATGGCTACACCTTC.

This clonotype has ten or more counts. The chain combines TRBV14 with TRBJ2-2; a possible D gene is TRBD1 (5 bases). CDR1 SGHDN and CDR2 FVKESK come from the germline V gene. The CDR3 runs to 14 residues. V lost 1 base to trimming and J lost 4 bases, with 7 bases between them. The CDR3 region is CASSQVQATGELFF. The CDR3 DNA reads as TGTGCCAGCAGCCAAGTACAGGCCACCGGGGAGCTGTTTTTT.